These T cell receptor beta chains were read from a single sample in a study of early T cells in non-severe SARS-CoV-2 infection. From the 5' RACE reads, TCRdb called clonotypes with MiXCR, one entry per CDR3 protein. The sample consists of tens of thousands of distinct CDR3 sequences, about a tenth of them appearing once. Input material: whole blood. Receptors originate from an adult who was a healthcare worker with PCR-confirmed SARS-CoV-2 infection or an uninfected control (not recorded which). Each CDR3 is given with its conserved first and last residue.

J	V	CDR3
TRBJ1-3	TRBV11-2	CASSSRGNRAGNTIYF
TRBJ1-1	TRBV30	CAWGLPITTEAFF
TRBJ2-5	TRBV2	CASRFRTLGGTQYF
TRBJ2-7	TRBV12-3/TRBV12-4	CAIARDYEQYF
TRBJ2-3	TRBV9	CASSPTGMVGLGTDTQYF
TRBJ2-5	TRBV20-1	CSARSGGKQETQYF
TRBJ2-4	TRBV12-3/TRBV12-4	CASSLGRGLAKNIQYF
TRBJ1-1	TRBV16	CASSPPPAIDTEAFF
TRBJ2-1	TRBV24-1	CATSHGLANEQFF
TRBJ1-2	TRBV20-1	CSARVTGGFHGYTF
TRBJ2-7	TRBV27	CASSLRQGQLTGQYF
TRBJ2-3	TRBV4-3	CASSQERGATDTQYF
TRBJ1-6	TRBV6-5	CASTAGRARNSPLHF
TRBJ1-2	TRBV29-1	CSVSGPNYGYTF
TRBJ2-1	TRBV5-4	CASSLRSDNEQFF
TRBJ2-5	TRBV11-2	CASSLVRAGKQETQYF
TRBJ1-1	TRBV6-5	CASSLVGTGGRVTEAFF
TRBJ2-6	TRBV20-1	CSARDPGFGANVLTF
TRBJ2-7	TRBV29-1	CSVDAGSPYEQYF
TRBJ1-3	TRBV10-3	CATQVGNTIYF
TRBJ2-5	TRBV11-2	CASTQELGREETQYF
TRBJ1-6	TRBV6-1	CASSGDSAGGQWYNSPLHF
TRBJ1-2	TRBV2	CASSERTGPNYGYTF
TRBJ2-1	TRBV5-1	CASSPDRVEQFF
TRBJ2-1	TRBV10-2	CATRQGGVYNEQFF
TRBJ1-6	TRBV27	CASRKPDSGSFNSPLHF
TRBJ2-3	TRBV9	CASNPGSWGTDTQYF
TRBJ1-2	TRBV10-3	CAISGQQPNYGYTF